The 30 T cell receptor beta chains below were found in one sample sequenced in a study of T cell changes during pregnancy in multiple sclerosis (dated 2019 in TCRdb). Libraries were built with the immunoSEQ multiplex PCR assay. This immuneACCESS table, as held by TCRdb, lists in-frame sequences with V and J called but not all clones. Of the missing ones, under half trace to an unresolved V gene in checked studies; the others have no known cause. This sample lists under 95,000 clones; roughly 92% were detected once. 2% of the sample comes from the top ten. The specimen comprised peripheral blood, sampled in the second trimester of pregnancy. These receptors all stem from a female donor with multiple sclerosis, enrolled in a pregnancy study.

This chain connects TRBV28 to TRBJ2-3, with D possibly matching TRBD2 (5 bases). The V gene's germline CDR1 is MDHEN and CDR2 SYDVKM. CDR3 length: 14 amino acids. Trimming left V 5 bases short and J 1 base short, with 10 bases between. The CDR3 loop is CASSPPEGTDTQYF. CDR3 bases: TGTGCCAGCAGTCCTCCGGAGGGCACAGATACGCAGTATTTT.

This clone was observed once. This sequence joins TRBV5-1 and TRBJ1-1; 9 nucleotides agree with TRBD1. Trimming cost V 5 bases and J 2 bases; bases outside gene matches: 7. CDR3 length: 15 amino acids. The germline CDR1 and CDR2 sequences are SGHRS and YFSETQ. The CDR3 nucleotides are TGCGCCAGCAGGAGACAGGGGGAGCTTAACACTGAAGCTTTCTTT. Translated, it gives CASRRQGELNTEAFF.

The chain carries TRBV4-2 and TRBJ2-5; D is ambiguous. The V end lost 4 bases, the J end lost 5 bases, and 8 bases lay between the germline ends. The CDR3 has 12 amino acids. Per germline, CDR1 LGHNA and CDR2 YNFKEQ. The CDR3 loop is CASSPSSETQYF. The CDR3 DNA is TGTGCCAGCAGCCCCTCTTCGGAGACCCAGTACTTC.

This clone was seen once. The chain links TRBV29-1 to TRBJ2-7; 10 nucleotides agree with TRBD1. J gave up 1 base and V 7 bases, and 10 bases lay outside the gene matches. The CDR3 is made up of 15 amino acids. CDR1 is SQVTM, CDR2 ANQGSEA, per germline. The DNA for the CDR3 is TGCAGCGGTATAAAGGACAGGGGGGTATCCTACGAGCAGTACTTC. Encoded protein: CSGIKDRGVSYEQYF.

The chain employs TRBV28 and TRBJ2-5; TRBD2 matches at 8 bases. The J segment lost 5 bases and the V segment lost 7 bases, leaving 18 bases of the junction unmatched. The CDR3 contains 17 residues. Looked up from germline, CDR1 is MDHEN and CDR2 is SYDVKM. Written as DNA, the CDR3 is TGTGCCAGCATAAGTCGGTACCGAGCGGGAGCCGGGGAGACCCAGTACTTC. Amino acid sequence: CASISRYRAGAGETQYF.

This clone was seen more than once but under ten times. The rearrangement joins TRBV27 to TRBJ1-6, with D possibly matching TRBD1 (5 bases). CDR1 MNHEY and CDR2 SMNVEV come from the germline V gene (reference sequence). V lost 4 bases and J lost 1, with 14 bases in between. The CDR3 covers 17 residues. The CDR3 DNA reads as TGTGCCAGCAGTTGGTTCCGGCAGGGATCCTATAATTCACCCCTCCACTTT. It codes for CASSWFRQGSYNSPLHF.

The gene calls are TRBV25-1 and TRBJ1-3; D possibly corresponds to TRBD1 (5 bases). CDR3 size: 15 residues. Germline V gene data show CDR1 as MGHDK and CDR2 as SYGVNS. Trimming removed 1 base from V and 0 bases from J, with 7 bases in between. CDR3 sequence reads: CASSEWGDSGNTIYF. As DNA, the CDR3 is TGTGCCAGCAGTGAATGGGGGGACTCTGGAAACACCATATATTTT.

The CDR3 sequence is CASSSMTGFNEQFF. The CDR3 DNA reads TGTGCCAGCAGCTCCATGACAGGGTTCAATGAGCAGTTCTTC. The V call is TRBV5-4, the J call TRBJ2-1; 7 nucleotides agree with TRBD1. The trim removed 3 bases at V and 6 bases at J, leaving 6 bases unmatched. Germline assignment: CDR1 SGHNT and CDR2 YYREEE (reference sequence). The length of the CDR3 is 14 residues.

The DNA of the CDR3 is TGTGCCAGCAGCCCGCGGGATCTTGGGGGCACAGATACGCAGTATTTT. Its protein product is CASSPRDLGGTDTQYF. The V and J genes are TRBV7-9 and TRBJ2-3; tentatively, D is TRBD2 (6 bases). This CDR3 is built from 16 residues. The V gene's germline CDR1 is SEHNR and CDR2 FQNEAQ (reference sequence). Trimming shortened V by 5 bases and J by 1 base, and 16 bases separated the two germline ends.

The gene calls are TRBV29-1 and TRBJ2-7; 13 bases agree with TRBD2. This CDR3 has 13 amino acids. Germline CDR1 and CDR2: SQVTM and ANQGSEA. Unmatched junction bases numbered 2, after V lost 3 bases and J lost 6 bases. This chain's CDR3 is CSVDRLAGGEQYF. The CDR3 DNA is TGCAGCGTTGATAGACTAGCGGGAGGCGAGCAGTACTTC.

The chain has TRBV7-2 and TRBJ1-1; perhaps TRBD1 as D (6 bases). CDR3 size: 11 residues. The germline V gene encodes CDR1 SGHTA and CDR2 FQGNSA. V lost 8 bases and J lost 8, with 12 bases in between. CDR3 region: CASRGGSEAFF. The CDR3 nucleotides are TGTGCCAGCCGCGGGGGCTCCGAAGCTTTCTTT. Drawing the rest from reference TRBV7-2 and TRBJ1-1, the complete variable domain is GAGVSQSPSNKVTEKGKDVELRCDPISGHTALYWYRQSLGQGLEFLIYFQGNSAPDKSGLPSDRFSAERTGGSVSTLTIQRTQQEDSAVYLCASRGGSEAFFGQGTRLTVV.

This sequence joins TRBV5-1 and TRBJ1-2; unclear D gene. This CDR3 is 12 amino acids long. Germline V gene lookup returns CDR1 SGHRS and CDR2 YFSETQ. V was shortened by 4 bases and J by 10 bases, with 14 bases between the two germline ends. This CDR3 reads CASSIRGDYYTF. In nucleotides, the CDR3 is TGCGCCAGCAGCATTCGAGGAGATTACTACACCTTC.

This clone occurred once. The DNA of the CDR3 is TGTGCCAGCAGCCGAGCCGACAGCGCTCGTGGCTACACCTTC. Its translation is CASSRADSARGYTF. The chain joins TRBV14 to TRBJ1-2, with D maybe TRBD1 (5 bases). CDR3 length equals 14 residues. The germline gives CDR1 SGHDN, CDR2 FVKESK. V dropped 4 bases and J dropped 7 bases, with 16 bases sitting between them.

The rearrangement links TRBV2 to TRBJ2-2; TRBD2 is a possible D gene (6 bases). The CDR3 contains 14 residues. Germline V gene sequence: CDR1 SNHLY, CDR2 FYNNEI. Trimming left V 5 bases short and J 4 bases short, with 11 bases between. CDR3 sequence: CASSFRDSTGELFF. CDR3 in DNA: TGTGCCAGCAGTTTCCGGGACTCCACCGGGGAGCTGTTTTTT.

This clone is medium-sized. V is TRBV28 and J is TRBJ2-2; 8 bases are shared with TRBD1. This CDR3 is 15 amino acids long. J was trimmed by 1 base and V by 4 bases; bases with no gene match: 2. CDR1 MDHEN and CDR2 SYDVKM come from the germline V gene. The chain's CDR3 is CASSSGQGNTGELFF. Here the CDR3 DNA reads TGTGCCAGCAGTTCCGGACAGGGGAACACCGGGGAGCTGTTTTTT.

This clone showed up just a few times. J is TRBJ1-5 and V is TRBV7-8; TRBD1 might be the D (6 bases). The CDR3 spans 15 residues. V shed 5 bases and J shed 3 bases, with 14 bases lying between them. CDR1 SGHVS and CDR2 FQNEAQ come from the germline V gene. The CDR3 reads CASSPTGHYNQPQHF. CDR3 nucleotide sequence: TGTGCCAGCAGCCCTACGGGACACTACAATCAGCCCCAGCATTTT.

The J gene is TRBJ2-7, the V gene TRBV9; 8 bases are shared with TRBD2. CDR3 length equals 17 residues. J was trimmed by 5 bases and V by 1 base; bases with no gene match: 14. The V gene's germline CDR1 is SGDLS and CDR2 YYNGEE. The CDR3 is CASSVSIGRGGVHEQYF. CDR3 sequence (DNA): TGTGCCAGCAGCGTAAGTATCGGGAGGGGAGGAGTTCACGAGCAGTACTTC.

The chain recombines TRBV11-3 with TRBJ1-6; D might be TRBD1 (5 bases). This CDR3 spans 13 amino acids. V gave up 8 bases and J gave up 5 bases, with 10 bases separating them. Germline-derived CDR1 and CDR2 are SGHNT and YENEEA. Here the CDR3 reads CASGTGDNSPLHF. DNA of the CDR3: TGTGCCAGCGGTACGGGGGATAATTCACCCCTCCACTTT.

This chain links TRBV27 with TRBJ2-3, with 9 bases fitting TRBD2. This CDR3 comprises 17 residues. The V and J ends lost 3 bases and 3 bases, in that order; junction bases with no gene match: 10. CDR1 MNHEY and CDR2 SMNVEV come from the germline V gene (reference sequence). The CDR3 bases are TGTGCCAGCAGTTTTTATGGTGCGGGGGGGATGACAGATACGCAGTATTTT. It codes for CASSFYGAGGMTDTQYF.

The chain links TRBV9 to TRBJ1-5; the match to TRBD1 covers 8 bases. V gave up 0 bases and J gave up 4 bases; unmatched junction bases: 3. CDR1 is SGDLS and CDR2 is YYNGEE in the germline V gene. This CDR3 has 15 residues. CDR3 in amino acids: CASSVAGDRNQPQHF. The CDR3 nucleotides read TGTGCCAGCAGCGTAGCCGGGGACAGGAATCAGCCCCAGCATTTT. The full variable domain, in which reference TRBV9 and TRBJ1-5 provide the parts outside the CDR3, is DSGVTQTPKHLITATGQRVTLRCSPRSGDLSVYWYQQSLDQGLQFLIQYYNGEERAKGNILERFSAQQFPDLHSELNLSSLELGDSALYFCASSVAGDRNQPQHFGDGTRLSIL.

The chain recombines TRBV7-2 with TRBJ1-1, with D possibly being TRBD1 (5 bases). This CDR3 has 11 residues. V was trimmed by 3 bases and J by 10 bases, leaving 9 bases between them. Germline lookup yields CDR1 SGHTA and CDR2 FQGNSA. The CDR3 loop is CASSFGGLAFF. The CDR3 nucleotides read TGTGCCAGCAGCTTCGGGGGGTTAGCTTTCTTT.

The chain joins TRBV15 to TRBJ2-3; TRBD2 is a possible D gene (5 bases). The CDR3 is made up of 16 amino acids. Germline V gene sequence: CDR1 LNHNV, CDR2 YYDKDF (reference sequence). V dropped 5 bases and J dropped 8 bases, with 23 bases sitting between them. CDR3 coding DNA: TGTGCCACCAGCGAAACCATACTCGGGGTTTTGAGTACGCAGTATTTT. It encodes CATSETILGVLSTQYF.

The chain recombines TRBV28 with TRBJ2-7, with D maybe TRBD1 (6 bases). Germline V gives CDR1 MDHEN, CDR2 SYDVKM. V dropped 2 bases and J dropped 3 bases, with 17 bases sitting between them. This CDR3 is built from 16 residues. The CDR3: CASSLAPARGGYEQYF. In DNA, the CDR3 is TGTGCCAGCAGTTTAGCGCCGGCCAGGGGTGGCTACGAGCAGTACTTC.

The gene calls are TRBV10-3 and TRBJ1-2; D not resolved. Germline CDR1 reads ENHRY; CDR2 reads SYGVKD. This CDR3 has 13 amino acids. The V gene lost 3 bases and the J gene lost 6 bases, with 11 bases spanning the gap. CDR3 residues: CAISDSFVDGYTF. CDR3 DNA sequence: TGTGCCATCAGTGATTCTTTCGTCGATGGCTACACCTTC.

This chain joins TRBV6-5 and TRBJ1-1; D possibly corresponds to TRBD1 (6 bases). The ends were cut back, 6 bases at V and 1 base at J, with 9 bases in the middle. Germline loops: CDR1 MNHEY, CDR2 SVGAGI. This CDR3 region has 13 residues. The CDR3 loop reads CASRMTGNTEAFF. Written as DNA, the CDR3 is TGTGCCAGCAGGATGACAGGGAACACTGAAGCTTTCTTT.

This chain joins TRBV25-1 and TRBJ2-7, with D tentatively TRBD1 (6 bases). The CDR3 loop spans 13 amino acids. V was shortened by 8 bases and J by 0 bases, with 11 bases between the two germline ends. Germline CDR1 reads MGHDK; CDR2 reads SYGVNS. The CDR3 DNA reads as TGTGCCAGCTCGGCACAGGGCTCCTACGAGCAGTACTTC. This sequence encodes CASSAQGSYEQYF.

CDR3 DNA: TGTGCCAGCAGTGGACCTAAGGGACAGGCTCAAGGCTACACCTTC. Residues: CASSGPKGQAQGYTF. This sequence joins TRBV2 and TRBJ1-2; 8 nucleotides align to TRBD1. The V and J ends lost 4 bases and 8 bases, in that order; junction bases with no gene match: 12. CDR3 length equals 15 residues. CDR1 is SNHLY, CDR2 FYNNEI, per germline.

V usage is TRBV18 and J usage is TRBJ1-1; D is perhaps TRBD1 (5 bases). This CDR3 has 15 residues. V was trimmed by 4 bases and J by 3 bases, leaving 15 bases between them. The germline gives CDR1 KGHSH, CDR2 LQKENI. CDR3 sequence reads: CASSLTGLGDTEAFF. The CDR3, as DNA: TGTGCCAGCTCACTCACAGGCCTAGGTGACACTGAAGCTTTCTTT.

The CDR3 nucleotides read TGTGCCAGCAGCGGGGGACAGCTAAACATTCAGTACTTC. It is translated as CASSGGQLNIQYF. The gene calls are TRBV9 and TRBJ2-4; 7 nucleotides line up with TRBD1. This CDR3 has 13 residues. Trimming removed 3 bases from V and 6 bases from J; junction bases left unmatched: 3. Looked up from germline, CDR1 is SGDLS and CDR2 is YYNGEE.

The V and J genes are TRBV7-9 and TRBJ1-1; TRBD1 aligns across 8 bases. The CDR3 extends over 15 amino acids. CDR1 is SEHNR, CDR2 FQNEAQ, per germline (reference sequence). The trim removed 5 bases at V and 2 bases at J, leaving 7 bases unmatched. The CDR3 is CASSPRGQGNTEAFF. The CDR3 nucleotides read TGTGCCAGCAGCCCCAGAGGACAGGGCAACACTGAAGCTTTCTTT.